The entry that follows covers one T cell receptor (beta chain) sequence. The target of this receptor is not known. No much larger clone exists at a distance of one base, and base qualities are not known. Sequencing took place on an Illumina HiSeq 1500. TCRdb itself trimmed the public reads at Q25 with fastp, ran MiXCR and retained productive beta chains. Entries that share a CDR3 protein sequence are merged under the most common genes and DNA. In this sample the table shows about 920,000 distinct CDR3 sequences, around 32% of which occur a single time. Roughly 12% of the sample rests with the top ten. This specimen's treatment or condition label, interpreted: in vitro stimulation with specific CMV peptide epitopes to enrich CMV-specific T cells. The CDR3 holds 14 amino acids from the cysteine to the phenylalanine. Kept here is only the CDR3 DNA, which spans 42 bases and is read in frame from base 1. From the germline V gene, CDR1 is SGHDT and CDR2 is YYEEEE. A distance of 11 bases separates the germline ends of V and J, which lose 0 bases and 7 bases respectively.

The sample originates from a study of T cell repertoires in cytomegalovirus infection (dated by TCRdb to between 2018 and 2021). At the level of the whole study: The peptide stimulations were aimed at well-studied HLA-B-restricted epitopes as well as recently identified HLA-C-restricted CMV epitopes, whose presentation resists viral immunomodulation. Donor HLA type was relevant to the analysis, because carriage of CMV infection together with the matching HLA type was indicated by public TCR beta signatures.

The research as a whole found: Carriers of CMV infection plus the relevant HLA type were discriminated by the cumulative frequency of public TCR beta family members in the study cohort and in an independent approximately 400-donor cohort. The ex vivo response was dominated by HLA-C-restricted CMV-specific TCR beta clonotypes, and the single most frequent clonotype in two of eight donors was supplied by these HLA-C-restricted clonotypes.

The sequence was obtained from a human donor in good health (CMV status not recorded). Some clones in this sample may be carry-over from other donors' samples. This material consisted of cultured CD8+ T cells from PBMCs, taken from culture after CMV antigen stimulation. The V gene is TRBV5-6 and the J gene is TRBJ1-5; the D segment cannot be called with confidence. The DNA reads TGTGCCAGCAGCTTGGGAGAAGGATCCCAGCCCCAGCATTTT. This gives the protein CASSLGEGSQPQHF.